A selection of T cell receptor beta chains follows, all from one sample in a study of T cell responses to AZD1222 COVID-19 vaccine. Profiled with immunoSEQ multiplex PCR; TCRdb holds only in-frame clones, not every one. This sample has about 88,000 clones, with about nine tenths found just once. The specimen comprised peripheral blood, sampled on day 0 of AZD1222 vaccination. These receptors were obtained from an adult in good health. Both conserved end residues are part of each CDR3. A D gene is named only where the DNA matches it firmly. The listing skips clone size in some rows; elsewhere it reads once, few, many or a size class.

>.|TRBJ2-1|TRBD1|TRBV5-1
CASSWDRQGGEQFF
TGCGCCAGCAGCTGGGACAGGCAAGGTGGTGAGCAGTTCTTC
>.|TRBJ2-1|TRBD2|TRBV27
CASSAGGAGGYNEQFF
TGTGCCAGCAGTGCCGGGGGAGCGGGGGGGTACAATGAGCAGTTCTTC
>.|TRBJ1-1|TRBD1|TRBV19
CASSKDRRTTEAFF
TGTGCCAGTAGTAAGGACAGGAGGACCACTGAAGCTTTCTTT
>once|TRBJ2-2|.|TRBV10-3
CAISRTTINTGELFF
TGTGCCATCAGTCGGACAACGATTAACACCGGGGAGCTGTTTTTT
>.|TRBJ2-7|TRBD1|TRBV5-5
CASSLGTGEYYEQYF
TGTGCCAGCAGCCTCGGGACAGGGGAATACTACGAGCAGTACTTC
>.|TRBJ2-7|.|TRBV5-1
CASSLVEGGPLEQYF
TGCGCCAGCAGCTTGGTTGAGGGGGGTCCCCTCGAGCAGTACTTC
>once|TRBJ2-1|.|TRBV4-3
CASSQGQGRWQFF
TGCGCCAGCAGCCAGGGTCAGGGACGGTGGCAGTTCTTC
>.|TRBJ2-7|.|TRBV2
CASSAGSGGTYEQYF
TGTGCCAGCAGTGCAGGGTCGGGCGGCACCTACGAGCAGTACTTC
>.|TRBJ1-4|.|TRBV20-1
CSASKGEKLFF
TGCAGTGCTAGTAAGGGAGAAAAACTGTTTTTT
>.|TRBJ1-1|.|TRBV7-3
CASSLEGSTEAFF
TGTGCCAGCAGCTTAGAGGGGAGCACTGAAGCTTTCTTT
>.|TRBJ1-2|TRBD1|TRBV27
CASSLLGRGLGYTF
TGTGCCAGCAGTTTGCTAGGCAGGGGGCTTGGCTACACCTTC
>.|TRBJ1-1|.|TRBV6-5
CASSYSGKTEAFF
TGTGCCAGCAGTTACTCGGGTAAAACTGAAGCTTTCTTT
>.|TRBJ2-5|TRBD2|TRBV7-9
CASSLGLAGVETQYF
TGTGCCAGCAGCTTAGGATTAGCGGGGGTGGAGACCCAGTACTTC
>.|TRBJ2-7|.|TRBV12-3/TRBV12-4
CASSSMDYREQYF
TGTGCCAGCAGTTCGATGGACTATCGGGAGCAGTACTTC
>.|TRBJ1-4|.|TRBV19
CASSSRGRSEKLFF
TGTGCCAGTAGTTCACGGGGGCGTAGTGAAAAACTGTTTTTT
>.|TRBJ1-4|.|TRBV6-5
CASSYKHNGEKLFF
TGTGCCAGCAGTTACAAACACAATGGGGAAAAACTGTTTTTT
>.|TRBJ1-5|.|TRBV3-1/TRBV3-2
CASSQDRHYSNQPQHF
TGTGCCAGCAGCCAAGATAGACACTATAGCAATCAGCCCCAGCATTTT
>.|TRBJ2-7|TRBD2|TRBV9
CASSPILAATSNEQYF
TGTGCCAGCAGCCCAATACTAGCGGCGACCAGTAACGAGCAGTACTTC